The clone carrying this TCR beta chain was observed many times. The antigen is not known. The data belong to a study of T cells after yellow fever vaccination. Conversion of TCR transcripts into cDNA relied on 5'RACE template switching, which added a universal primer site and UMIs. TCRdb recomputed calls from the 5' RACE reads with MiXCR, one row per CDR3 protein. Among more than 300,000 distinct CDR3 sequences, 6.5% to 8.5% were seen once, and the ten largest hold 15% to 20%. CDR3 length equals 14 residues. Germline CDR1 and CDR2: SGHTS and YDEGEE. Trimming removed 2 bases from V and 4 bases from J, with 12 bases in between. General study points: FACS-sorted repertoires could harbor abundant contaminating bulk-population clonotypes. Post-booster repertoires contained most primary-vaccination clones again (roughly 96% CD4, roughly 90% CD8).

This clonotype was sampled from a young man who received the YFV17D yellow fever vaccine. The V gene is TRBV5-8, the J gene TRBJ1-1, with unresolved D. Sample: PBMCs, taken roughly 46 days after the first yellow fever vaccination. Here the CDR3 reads CASSFSGVVTEAFF. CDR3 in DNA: TGTGCCAGCAGCTTTTCCGGGGTTGTCACTGAAGCTTTCTTT.